Below, 10 T cell receptor beta chains from the same sample are listed, as sequenced in a study of blood T cells in healthy people across ages. A J-beta primer mix and a sample-barcoded 5' primer were used in a second PCR of roughly 6 to 11 cycles. One entry per CDR3 protein results from TCRdb running MiXCR on the 5' RACE reads. Of hundreds of thousands of distinct CDR3 sequences in the sample, roughly 50% were seen once. The material sequenced was blood. These receptors all stem from a woman aged 60-75 years in good health.

About this clonotype: A read error may account for a junction end that differs from germline. V and J are TRBV4-3 and TRBJ2-1; 10 bases map to TRBD1. CDR1 is LGHNA, CDR2 YSLEER, per germline. The CDR3 contains 18 residues. CDR3 sequence (DNA): TGCGCTAGCAGCCAAGTGCCCTTGGGACAGGGGAGAATGAATGAGCAGTTCTTC. Encoded protein: CASSQVPLGQGRMNEQFF.

The chain employs TRBV28 and TRBJ2-3, with D maybe TRBD1 (6 bases). Germline assignment: CDR1 MDHEN and CDR2 SYDVKM. The CDR3 extends over 14 amino acids. Trimming pared 11 bases from V and 4 bases from J, leaving 19 bases between. CDR3 nucleotide sequence: TGTGCCTTAGTCCGGGGCAGGGGAGCAGATACGCAGTATTTT. Translated: CALVRGRGADTQYF.

The V and J genes are TRBV5-5 and TRBJ2-1, with D tentatively TRBD2 (6 bases). Germline CDR1 reads SGHKS; CDR2 reads YYEKEE (reference sequence). The CDR3 has 16 residues. V was shortened by 3 bases and J by 5 bases, with 18 bases between the two germline ends. The CDR3 coding sequence is TGTGCCAGCAGCTCGCTCGGTGGAGGGCCGGACAATGAGCAGTTCTTC. The encoded protein is CASSSLGGGPDNEQFF.

The chain has TRBV2 and TRBJ2-1; 7 positions match TRBD2. Germline CDR1 SNHLY, CDR2 FYNNEI. This CDR3 comprises 15 residues. J gave up 8 bases and V 4 bases, and 11 bases lay outside the gene matches. The CDR3 reads CASSVKRDPPDEQFF. The CDR3 DNA is TGTGCCAGCAGTGTTAAGCGGGACCCTCCGGATGAGCAGTTCTTC.

The rearrangement uses TRBV5-1 and TRBJ2-7, with D perhaps TRBD2 (7 bases). Trimming stripped 2 bases from V and 5 bases from J, with 14 bases between. CDR1 is SGHRS and CDR2 is YFSETQ in the germline V gene. The CDR3 consists of 14 residues. In DNA, the CDR3 is TGCGCCAGCAGCTTACCTGGGGGGGCTGACGAGCAGTACTTC. Encoded protein: CASSLPGGADEQYF.

CDR3 protein: CASSVEGRNSPLHF. The CDR3, as DNA: TGTGCCAGCAGCGTAGAGGGCCGGAATTCACCCCTCCACTTT. The rearrangement joins TRBV9 to TRBJ1-6; the D is unclear. CDR3 length equals 14 residues. Trimming took 0 bases from V and 7 from J, leaving 8 bases between them. Looked up from germline, CDR1 is SGDLS and CDR2 is YYNGEE.

The rearrangement uses TRBV18 and TRBJ1-2, with 7 bases that match TRBD1. The trim removed 4 bases at V and 4 bases at J, leaving 6 bases unmatched. Germline V gene data show CDR1 as KGHSH and CDR2 as LQKENI. The CDR3 totals 14 residues. CDR3: CASSQNRDSYGYTF. The CDR3 DNA is TGTGCCAGCTCACAAAACCGGGACAGCTATGGCTACACCTTC.

The chain joins TRBV5-1 to TRBJ1-2, with 9 bases that match TRBD1. This CDR3 is 14 amino acids long. V was clipped by 4 bases and J by 6 bases; unmatched bases: 7. Per the germline V gene, CDR1 is SGHRS and CDR2 is YFSETQ. The CDR3 sequence: CASSQSQGAHGYTF. The CDR3, as DNA: TGCGCCAGCAGCCAATCACAGGGGGCGCATGGCTACACCTTC.

The rearrangement uses TRBV7-9 and TRBJ2-7; unclear D gene. V lost 3 bases to trimming and J lost 2 bases, with 5 bases between them. Germline CDR1 SEHNR, CDR2 FQNEAQ (reference sequence). The CDR3 extends over 12 amino acids. As DNA, the CDR3 is TGTGCCAGCAGCTTTACCCCCTACGAGCAGTACTTC. Translating gives CASSFTPYEQYF.

DNA for the CDR3: TGTGCCAGCAGCTTAGCCTCGGTGGATGGCTACACCTTC. Translation gives CASSLASVDGYTF. The chain couples TRBV7-2 to TRBJ1-2; D not certain. Germline assignment: CDR1 SGHTA and CDR2 FQGNSA. With 0 bases removed from V and 6 bases from J, the gap between germline ends came to 8 bases. This CDR3 has 13 residues. Looking up the rest from reference TRBV7-2 and TRBJ1-2 gives the full variable domain: GAGVSQSPSNKVTEKGKDVELRCDPISGHTALYWYRQSLGQGLEFLIYFQGNSAPDKSGLPSDRFSAERTGGSVSTLTIQRTQQEDSAVYLCASSLASVDGYTFGSGTRLTVV.